The 12 T cell receptor beta chains below come from one sample, sequenced in a study of T cells in Graves' hyperthyroidism and ophthalmopathy. RNA transcripts gave rise to amplified TCR beta CDR3 regions. The primer set for the first-round RT-PCR of the TCR CDR3 was HTBI. TCRdb reanalysed the multiplex PCR reads using MiXCR and keeps one entry per CDR3 protein. The sample records around 500,000 distinct CDR3 sequences, around 15% being singletons. Sequencing was carried out using blood. Receptors were obtained from a woman aged 40 to 55 with Graves' hyperthyroidism.

V and J are TRBV11-2 and TRBJ2-1, with TRBD2 matching 11 bases. CDR3 size: 18 residues. V shed 5 bases, J shed 5 bases, and the junction held 14 bases outside the gene matches. In germline, CDR1 is SGHAT, CDR2 FQNNGV. The CDR3, as DNA: TGTGCCAGCAGCCAAGAAATTAGCGGGAGGGCCGGAGACAATGAGCAGTTCTTC. It specifies CASSQEISGRAGDNEQFF.

This clonotype was detected many times. The genes are TRBV28 and TRBJ2-1, with 11 positions matching TRBD2. V gave up 5 bases and J gave up 4 bases; unmatched junction bases: 10. CDR1 and CDR2 from the germline V gene are MDHEN and SYDVKM. The CDR3 is 17 residues long. DNA of the CDR3: TGTGCCAGCAGTCCATTACTAGCGGGAGTAGGATACAATGAGCAGTTCTTC. This encodes CASSPLLAGVGYNEQFF.

This clonotype was recorded at least ten times. The chain links TRBV11-3 to TRBJ1-2; no clear D gene. This CDR3 spans 17 amino acids. The germline V gene encodes CDR1 SGHNT and CDR2 YENEEA. Trimming pared 5 bases from V and 4 bases from J, leaving 23 bases between. CDR3 amino acids: CASSQYDSRDSLYGYTF. DNA for the CDR3: TGTGCCAGCAGCCAGTACGACTCGCGCGATTCCCTCTATGGCTACACCTTC.

This clonotype showed up just once. This may be a read error, as it is one base from a much larger clone. The CDR3: CASSFPGSGNQPQHF. In nucleotides, the CDR3 is TGTGCCAGCAGCTTCCCCGGATCCGGCAATCAGCCCCAGCATTTT. This chain links TRBV7-2 with TRBJ1-5; D gene ambiguous. CDR3 length: 15 amino acids. V was clipped by 3 bases and J by 2 bases, with 11 bases between them. Germline assignment: CDR1 SGHTA and CDR2 FQGNSA.

This chain joins TRBV27 and TRBJ2-3; 13 bases match TRBD2. J was trimmed by 1 base and V by 8 bases; bases with no gene match: 9. The CDR3 totals 17 residues. The germline V gene has CDR1 MNHEY and CDR2 SMNVEV (reference sequence). CDR3 sequence: CASRRTSGRLGTDTQYF. CDR3 bases: TGTGCCAGCCGGAGGACTAGCGGGAGATTGGGCACAGATACGCAGTATTTT.

V usage is TRBV5-1 and J usage is TRBJ2-3, with D possibly being TRBD2 (5 bases). This CDR3 is built from 15 residues. V was clipped by 0 bases and J by 1 base, with 9 bases between them. Germline CDR1 SGHRS, CDR2 YFSETQ. The CDR3 spells CASSLDGIGTDTQYF. The CDR3 DNA sequence: TGCGCCAGCAGCTTGGACGGGATAGGCACAGATACGCAGTATTTT. The whole variable domain, remainder taken from reference TRBV5-1 and TRBJ2-3, is KAGVTQTPRYLIKTRGQQVTLSCSPISGHRSVSWYQQTPGQGLQFLFEYFSETQRNKGNFPGRFSGRQFSNSRSEMNVSTLELGDSALYLCASSLDGIGTDTQYFGPGTRLTVL.

The V gene is TRBV24-1, the J gene TRBJ2-1, with TRBD2 as a possible D gene (5 bases). The CDR3 covers 16 residues. V was trimmed by 5 bases and J by 6 bases, leaving 19 bases between them. CDR1 and CDR2 from the germline V gene are KGHDR and SFDVKD. CDR3 bases: TGTGCCACCAGTGCCCAGGACGGGAAGGAAACCAATGAGCAGTTCTTC. Translating gives CATSAQDGKETNEQFF.

This clonotype was seen ten or more times. The chain uses TRBV11-2 and TRBJ2-1; no definite D call. The CDR3 runs 16 residues. The V and J ends lost 2 bases and 0 bases respectively, with 11 bases between them. Germline loops: CDR1 SGHAT, CDR2 FQNNGV. The CDR3 region is CASSLQSSRSYNEQFF. For the CDR3, the DNA is TGTGCCAGCAGCTTACAAAGTTCTCGCTCCTACAATGAGCAGTTCTTC. The complete variable domain, with remaining parts taken from reference TRBV11-2 and TRBJ2-1, reads EAGVAQSPRYKIIEKRQSVAFWCNPISGHATLYWYQQILGQGPKLLIQFQNNGVVDDSQLPKDRFSAERLKGVDSTLKIQPAKLEDSAVYLCASSLQSSRSYNEQFFGPGTRLTVL.

This chain links TRBV7-9 with TRBJ2-7, with 8 bases identical to TRBD2. There are 15 residues in the CDR3. The germline gives CDR1 SEHNR, CDR2 FQNEAQ (reference sequence). Germline trimming cut 11 bases from V and 5 bases from J; bases unmatched to any gene: 17. The CDR3: CAGRRGSGSSDEQYF. The CDR3 nucleotides read TGTGCCGGCCGGAGGGGAAGCGGGAGCAGCGACGAGCAGTACTTC.

This clonotype was counted ten times or more. The chain carries TRBV30 and TRBJ2-7; D might be TRBD1 (7 bases). The ends were cut back, 4 bases at V and 6 bases at J, with 22 bases in the middle. The CDR3 totals 15 residues. CDR1 and CDR2 from the germline V gene are GTSNPN and SVGIG (reference sequence). The CDR3 sequence: CAWTPQGGRGSEQYF. In DNA, the CDR3 is TGTGCCTGGACTCCCCAGGGGGGCAGGGGATCCGAGCAGTACTTC.

The chain employs TRBV5-5 and TRBJ1-1, with 9 bases identical to TRBD1. The CDR3 runs to 16 residues. Germline loops: CDR1 SGHKS, CDR2 YYEKEE (reference sequence). J lost 0 bases, V lost 4 bases, and 7 bases had no gene match. The CDR3 region has the DNA TGTGCCAGCAGCATAGGGACAGGGAAATTGAACACTGAAGCTTTCTTT. This encodes CASSIGTGKLNTEAFF. The full variable domain, its missing parts supplied by reference TRBV5-5 and TRBJ1-1, is DAGVTQSPTHLIKTRGQQVTLRCSPISGHKSVSWYQQVLGQGPQFIFQYYEKEERGRGNFPDRFSARQFPNYSSELNVNALLLGDSALYLCASSIGTGKLNTEAFFGQGTRLTVV.

Many counts were recorded for this clonotype. The genes are TRBV28 and TRBJ2-2, with TRBD2 matching over 12 bases. Looked up from germline, CDR1 is MDHEN and CDR2 is SYDVKM. The CDR3 is 16 residues long. Trimming took 4 bases from V and 8 from J; bases not matched to a gene: 8. Here the CDR3 DNA reads TGTGCCAGCAGTTCGCCGTCGACTAGCGGGAGTGGGGAGCTGTTTTTT. Translated: CASSSPSTSGSGELFF.